This T cell receptor (beta chain) was observed in a study of shared clonotypes between healthy human individuals. Whole-study context: Each donor's CD4 naive and CD4 memory cells filled three plates apiece, CD8 naive two, and CD8 memory one.

Study results and caveats: Non-shared clonotypes showed lower generation probabilities than clonotypes common to all four donors.

About this clone: Its antigen is as yet unknown.

CD45RO-negative, CCR7-selected cells formed the naive CD8 fraction, which excluded terminally differentiated effector memory CD45RA+ cells. Replicate PCRs from sorted subsets contained roughly 200 ng DNA, which is some 30,000 T cell genomes. TCRdb's copy holds only in-frame clones and misses some; the assay was immunoSEQ multiplex PCR. The profile shows about 580,000 clones, 98% of them singletons. Sequencing was carried out using naive CD8+ T cells sorted from blood. This sequence originates from a man younger than 45 in good health.

CDR3 in amino acids: CAISESKGQTYEQYF. The CDR3 nucleotides read TGTGCCATCAGTGAGTCTAAGGGACAGACGTACGAGCAGTACTTC. The V call is TRBV10-3, the J call TRBJ2-7; 7 bases fit TRBD1. V trimming: 0 bases; J trimming: 4 bases; junction bases outside the gene matches: 6. The CDR3 length is 15 residues. Germline assignment: CDR1 ENHRY and CDR2 SYGVKD.